This TCR beta chain was identified during a study of blood T cell repertoires in COVID-19. Study-wide background: Italy, Spain and the United States were the sources of the convalescent and acute COVID-19 samples. Sources were T cells, B-cell-depleted T cells, or PBMCs; the material itself was cDNA or gDNA.

In the authors' workflow: Researchers report that nucleated cell counts were estimated from reference gene primer amplification. The protocol was immunoSEQ multiplex PCR, while the TCRdb copy is restricted to in-frame clones and leaves out a portion. V, J and clone size were drawn from that table, and D and trimming were deduced from the DNA. Of over 150,000 clones listed, 80% to 90% were seen once; the top ten hold roughly 2%. Germline CDR1 KGHDR, CDR2 SFDVKD. This CDR3 is built from 12 residues. After removal of 9 bases from V and 2 bases from J, the junction contained 2 bases not matched to a gene.

This receptor was obtained from a man aged 18 to 29 who had recovered from COVID-19. The V and J genes are TRBV24-1 and TRBJ2-5; TRBD1 matches at 7 bases. Sequencing was done on a sample of peripheral blood. CDR3 bases: TGTGCCACCCAGGGACAGCAAGAGACCCAGTACTTC. It encodes CATQGQQETQYF.